A selection of T cell receptor beta chains follows, all from one sample in a study of cytomegalovirus exposure and HLA in healthy donors. Using immunoSEQ multiplex PCR, the repertoire was profiled, and TCRdb retains in-frame clones only, with some absent. The sample yields roughly 110,000 clones, around 75% seen once. Sequenced: PBMCs. All receptors derive from a woman under 40 in good health and CMV-seronegative. The CDR3 runs from the conserved cysteine through the conserved F or W. The D gene is left open where the match is weak. Expanded clones get a size class; other rows say once, few or many, or leave the size out.

D	size	J	V	DNA	CDR3
NA	NA	TRBJ2-2	TRBV6-5	TGTGCCAGCACCCGCACTACGGGGTCCACCGGGGAGCTGTTTTTT	CASTRTTGSTGELFF
NA	few	TRBJ1-1	TRBV9	TGTGCCAGCAGCGCCCAGAACACTGAAGCTTTCTTT	CASSAQNTEAFF
TRBD1	NA	TRBJ1-1	TRBV25-1	TGTGCCAGCAGTGTCCAGGGGGCGCGAACTGAAGCTTTCTTT	CASSVQGARTEAFF
NA	NA	TRBJ2-7	TRBV5-5	TGTGCCAGCAACCTTGAGTCCTACGAGCAGTACTTC	CASNLESYEQYF
NA	NA	TRBJ1-5	TRBV19	TGTGCCAGTAGTGAATCGGGTACGCCCCAGCATTTT	CASSESGTPQHF
TRBD2	few	TRBJ2-2	TRBV4-1	TGCGCCAGCCAATTAGGGACTAGCGGGACCGGGGAGCTGTTTTTT	CASQLGTSGTGELFF
NA	NA	TRBJ2-5	TRBV5-8	TGTGCCAGCAGCTTGCCGGGTGGTGAAGAGACCCAGTACTTC	CASSLPGGEETQYF
NA	NA	TRBJ1-5	TRBV30	TGTGCCTGGAGTCCGGCTCGGGGGAATGGGTATAGCAATCAGCCCCAGCATTTT	CAWSPARGNGYSNQPQHF
TRBD2	NA	TRBJ2-1	TRBV9	TGTGCCAGCAGCGGGAGGATAGCGGGAGGGAATGAGCAGTTCTTC	CASSGRIAGGNEQFF
TRBD2	NA	TRBJ2-1	TRBV4-1	TGCGCCAGCAGCCAAGACGCACTAGCGGGTTTTTCTATCAATGAGCAGTTCTTC	CASSQDALAGFSINEQFF
NA	NA	TRBJ2-1	TRBV5-1	TGCGCCAGCAGCTTGCTGCGGGAAGGAGGCAATGAGCAGTTCTTC	CASSLLREGGNEQFF